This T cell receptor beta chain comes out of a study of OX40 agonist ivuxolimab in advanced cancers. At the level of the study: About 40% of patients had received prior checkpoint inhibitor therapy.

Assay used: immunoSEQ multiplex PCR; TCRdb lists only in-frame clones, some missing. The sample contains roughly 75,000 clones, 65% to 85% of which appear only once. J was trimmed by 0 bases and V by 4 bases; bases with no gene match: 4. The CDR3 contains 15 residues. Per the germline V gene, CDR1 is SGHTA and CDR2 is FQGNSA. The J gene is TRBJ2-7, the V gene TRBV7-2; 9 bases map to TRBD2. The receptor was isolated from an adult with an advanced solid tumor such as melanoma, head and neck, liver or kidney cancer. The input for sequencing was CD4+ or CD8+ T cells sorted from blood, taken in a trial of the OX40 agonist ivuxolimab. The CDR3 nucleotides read TGTGCCAGCAGCTGGCTTAGCGGGAGCTCCTACGAGCAGTACTTC. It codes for CASSWLSGSSYEQYF.